This is a list of T cell receptor beta chains from one sample in a study of identical twins. TCRdb re-derived calls from the 5' RACE reads in MiXCR, one entry per CDR3 protein. This table has 430,000 or so distinct CDR3 sequences, approximately 25% appearing once. Another study also made use of these data, one on T cells expressing NK-cell markers.

The sample comprised CD4+ T cells sorted from blood. Receptors originate from a woman between 18 and 30 years old in good health. The CDR3 runs from the conserved cysteine through the conserved F or W. A D gene is named only where the DNA matches it firmly. Clone size, where shown, is once, few, many, or a class for clones that have expanded.

TRBV10-2	NA	NA	TRBJ2-2	CASSALGYTGELFF	TGCGCCAGCAGTGCACTAGGTTACACCGGGGAGCTGTTTTTT
TRBV20-1	NA	few	TRBJ2-1	CSASGATYNEQFF	TGCAGTGCTAGCGGGGCGACCTACAATGAGCAGTTCTTC
TRBV3-1	NA	NA	TRBJ2-2	CASSPAFGANTGELFF	TGTGCCAGCAGCCCAGCATTCGGAGCTAACACCGGGGAGCTGTTTTTT
TRBV20-1	NA	many	TRBJ1-5	CSARDLGQRNQPQHF	TGCAGTGCTAGAGATTTAGGCCAGAGGAATCAGCCCCAGCATTTT
TRBV11-2	NA	NA	TRBJ1-1	CASSLSTGSTEAFF	TGTGCCAGCAGCTTATCCACAGGCTCCACTGAAGCTTTCTTT
TRBV18	NA	once	TRBJ2-5	CASSPPGLPSGETQYF	TGTGCCAGCTCACCACCGGGACTCCCGTCTGGAGAGACCCAGTACTTC
TRBV12-3/TRBV12-4	TRBD1	few	TRBJ1-1	CASNRQGVNTEAFF	TGTGCCAGCAACCGACAGGGAGTGAACACTGAAGCTTTCTTT
TRBV6-5	NA	few	TRBJ2-3	CASSYSWGDTQYF	TGTGCCAGCAGTTACTCGTGGGGAGATACGCAGTATTTT
TRBV3-1	NA	NA	TRBJ1-4	CASSRGGKLFF	TGTGCCAGCAGCCGGGGGGGAAAACTGTTTTTT
TRBV5-1	NA	few	TRBJ2-5	CASSLEGRFQETQYF	TGCGCCAGCAGCTTGGAAGGACGGTTTCAAGAGACCCAGTACTTC
TRBV6-1	NA	NA	TRBJ1-2	CASSPRTLHGYTF	TGTGCCAGCAGCCCAAGAACCCTTCATGGCTACACCTTC
TRBV11-2	NA	few	TRBJ2-1	CASSQGTEGYNEQFF	TGTGCCAGCAGCCAGGGGACGGAGGGCTACAATGAGCAGTTCTTC
TRBV5-1	NA	few	TRBJ1-1	CASSAERGTEAFF	TGCGCCAGCAGCGCGGAGAGGGGCACTGAAGCTTTCTTT
TRBV6-1	TRBD1	NA	TRBJ2-2	CASSSGTGRNGELFF	TGTGCCAGCAGCTCCGGGACAGGGCGGAACGGGGAGCTGTTTTTT
TRBV25-1	NA	few	TRBJ2-7	CASRQGAIHEQYF	TGTGCCAGCAGACAGGGCGCCATCCACGAGCAGTACTTC
TRBV20-1	NA	NA	TRBJ2-3	CSARLRGRDTQYF	TGCAGTGCTAGGTTGAGGGGTAGAGATACGCAGTATTTT
TRBV4-2	NA	NA	TRBJ2-2	CASSQDTDPTGELFF	TGTGCCAGCAGCCAAGATACCGACCCGACCGGGGAGCTGTTTTTT
TRBV18	NA	few	TRBJ2-5	CASSPNLAETQYF	TGTGCCAGCTCACCGAATCTGGCGGAGACCCAGTACTTC
TRBV10-3	NA	NA	TRBJ2-7	CATGRGGGILDEQYF	TGTGCCACCGGGCGGGGAGGGGGAATTCTGGACGAGCAGTACTTC
TRBV24-1	NA	NA	TRBJ2-3	CATSDGGRTDTQYF	TGTGCCACCAGTGATGGGGGACGGACAGATACGCAGTATTTT
TRBV27	NA	few	TRBJ2-3	CASSLLRRADTQYF	TGTGCCAGCAGTTTACTGAGAAGGGCAGATACGCAGTATTTT
TRBV3-1	TRBD2	NA	TRBJ2-2	CASSQEGAGDTGELFF	TGTGCCAGCAGCCAAGAAGGTGCGGGAGACACCGGGGAGCTGTTTTTT
TRBV20-1	NA	NA	TRBJ2-2	CSARRTGVETGELFF	TGCAGTGCTAGGAGGACGGGAGTGGAGACCGGGGAGCTGTTTTTT
TRBV10-3	NA	NA	TRBJ1-5	CAISEGRESNQPQHF	TGTGCCATCAGTGAAGGCAGGGAGAGCAATCAGCCCCAGCATTTT
TRBV12-3/TRBV12-4	NA	few	TRBJ2-1	CASSLRGPQFF	TGTGCCAGCAGTTTACGGGGTCCGCAGTTCTTC
TRBV7-2	NA	many	TRBJ1-4	CASSLGGGSGKLFF	TGTGCCAGCAGCTTAGGGGGCGGGAGTGGAAAACTGTTTTTT
TRBV19	NA	NA	TRBJ2-1	CASTNGQMLNNEQFF	TGTGCCAGTACAAACGGACAAATGCTTAACAATGAGCAGTTCTTC
TRBV6-5	NA	NA	TRBJ1-1	CATSSIAGGAFF	TGTGCCACATCATCCATAGCCGGAGGCGCTTTCTTT
TRBV6-2/TRBV6-3	NA	few	TRBJ2-1	CASSYNWQPSRNEQFF	TGTGCCAGCAGTTATAACTGGCAGCCATCTCGCAATGAGCAGTTCTTC
TRBV20-1	NA	few	TRBJ2-1	CSAPGLLKGEQFF	TGCAGTGCCCCGGGACTCCTGAAGGGTGAGCAGTTCTTC
TRBV7-5	NA	few	TRBJ2-1	CISVPDKGAFLCNEQFF	NA
TRBV3-1	NA	few	TRBJ2-1	CASSQGPPSSYNEQFF	TGTGCCAGCAGCCAAGGACCCCCGAGCTCCTACAATGAGCAGTTCTTC
TRBV2	TRBD1	NA	TRBJ1-5	CASRSDRTGQPQHF	TGTGCCAGCAGATCCGACAGGACAGGGCAGCCCCAGCATTTT
TRBV15	NA	few	TRBJ1-1	CATSSRASRKAFF	TGTGCCACCAGCAGTAGGGCTTCGAGGAAAGCTTTCTTT
TRBV10-3	NA	NA	TRBJ1-2	CAISSGVSDYGYTF	TGTGCCATCAGTTCAGGGGTATCGGACTATGGCTACACCTTC
TRBV29-1	TRBD2	NA	TRBJ2-7	CSVRTSDAYEQYF	TGCAGCGTCCGGACTAGCGACGCCTACGAGCAGTACTTC